This T cell receptor (beta chain) came from a study of blood T cells in healthy people across ages. Each donor gave approximately 9.7 milliliters of peripheral blood. The length of the CDR3 is 11 residues. Trimming pared 3 bases from V and 7 bases from J, leaving 10 bases between. Germline-derived CDR1 and CDR2 are DFQATT and SNEGSKA (reference sequence). PCR was performed a second time for about 7 to 11 cycles using a sample-barcoded 5' primer and a J-beta primer mix. Every molecule of cDNA carried a tag from a template-switch adaptor with 12 random nucleotides. TCRdb analysed the 5' RACE reads with MiXCR anew, one entry per CDR3 protein. The sample has fewer than 1.5 million distinct CDR3 sequences, around 42% seen once; the top ten hold less than 8%.

The clonotype was recovered from a woman between 18 and 29 years old in good health. The chain combines TRBV20-1 with TRBJ2-7; D unresolved. Sequencing was performed on blood. The CDR3 here is CSARAGPEQYF. CDR3 nucleotides: TGCAGTGCTAGGGCTGGGCCTGAGCAGTACTTC.